This TCR beta chain was found in a study of cytomegalovirus exposure and HLA in healthy donors (dated by TCRdb to 2015 to 2018). In the study overall: In an earlier analysis of some 610 of the donors, about 260 Gb of sequence data and 95 million to 130 million unique TCR beta sequences from about 179 million T cells were reported. Roughly 300 gigabases of sequencing data and around 85 million unique TCR sequences made up an early release that covered approximately 650 HLA-typed donors. Among the approximately 400 genotyped donors, around 81% belonged to the genetic ancestry cluster associated with self-reported Caucasian donors. The aim of the study was to test whether cataloging public T cell receptors could identify signatures of past pathogen exposure. The T cell repertoires of under 700 subjects were profiled by immunosequencing and related to cytomegalovirus serostatus. Along with the roughly 670-subject first cohort, a separate validation cohort of around 110 different subjects was used. The study combined high-throughput TCR immunosequencing, statistical association of individual TCRs with disease status, and machine learning to predict cytomegalovirus infection status. A later analysis re-examined previously published TCR beta repertoires from over 500 donors and added high-resolution HLA genotyping to investigate patterns of TCR occurrence. Rather than using new phenotypic data, the later analysis identified candidate immune exposures from TCR beta sequences and from how often those sequences occurred across donors. To decide whether each TCR beta V gene segment behaved as functional or pseudogenic, an earlier analysis of nearly 600 of the donors relied on high-throughput TCR beta sequencing. Alongside the repertoire data, information on donor age, sex, ethnicity and CMV serostatus was compiled. In a later genetic analysis, genome-wide SNP genotypes for 398 of the 666 donors were used, and that subset was treated as a discovery cohort. Every repertoire in the discovery cohort had been generated on one and the same sequencing platform. Both class I and class II loci were covered by HLA typing, at four-digit resolution. Typing coverage varied by locus: about 620-630 donors for A, B, C, DRB1 and DQB1; around 560 for DQA1; approximately 570 for DPA1; under 490 for DPB1. Because of strong linkage in the cohort, roughly five DR-DQ haplotypes were treated as single units for association and clustering. Across 300 to 400 genotyped donors of the cohort, an average of about 200,000 unique TCR beta nucleotide sequences per donor were sequenced, and roughly a sixth of those sequences were non-productive. Here is what the overall study found, with its caveats: Correlated functional status among segregating V segments might reflect linkage disequilibrium, but an unknown experimental factor could not be ruled out. When HLA alleles, especially DR and DQ, strongly co-occurred, attributing TCR associations to individual alleles was difficult. Because counts were too low, around 18 rarely observed V segments, including chromosome 9 orphons, were left out of the earlier analysis of 587 of the donors. In a later genetic analysis, a missense DCLRE1C variant was associated with V-gene and J-gene trimming of TCR beta chains, and the association was replicated in an independent cohort. A later analysis found that TCR association rates varied across HLA loci, with DRB1 alleles showing the most associated TCRs and HLA-C alleles the fewest. The sequencing pipeline was judged likely to have produced a cluster of highly shared sequence variants as a technical artifact. Most CMV-associated TCR beta chains appeared to be HLA-restricted in a later analysis, and the HLA associations seemed to be driven largely by CMV exposure. Compared with the 666-donor mean, donors in an Asian-associated ancestry cluster had fewer N-insertions in productive TCRs, according to a later genetic analysis. In a later analysis, HLA-associated TCR beta chains showed more clonal expansion and lower generation probabilities than non-associated chains that were equally common. Roughly uniform sequencing depth across donors was assumed in presence/absence analyses, although this assumption may not hold. While some public TCRs were present in many individuals, most TCR sequences turned up only very rarely across donors. The classifier was reported to diagnose cytomegalovirus status with high specificity and sensitivity in both the original cohort and the validation cohort. Because HLA typing was unavailable for some donors at each locus, only the typed subset was used in association tests. The only immune exposure information available for the cohort was CMV serostatus. It was suggested by the authors that the approach could potentially be generalized to other disease states and immunological phenotypes. Three of the identified cytomegalovirus-associated TCR beta chains were confirmed in vitro to be specific for cytomegalovirus antigens. According to a later analysis, parvovirus B19, influenza, CMV and Epstein-Barr virus appeared linked to several top co-occurrence clusters. A further reported finding was that TCR beta sequences accurately predicted the HLA-A and HLA-B alleles for most subjects in the first cohort. In this cohort, only TCR beta chains were sequenced, and detectable features were limited by the absence of alpha or paired-chain data. Specific HLA alleles were associated with 15,000 to 20,000 TCR beta sequences at a false discovery rate of 0.05 in a later analysis. In an earlier analysis of over 550 of the donors, most TCR beta V segments were observed in productive rearrangements about 90% or about 30% of the time, broadly matching IMGT annotations. In the study, some 180 TCR beta chains were listed as associated with cytomegalovirus. The 87-base-pair reads could not distinguish some IMGT-functional V segments, including TRBV6-2 and TRBV6-3, so those segments were excluded.

Libraries were built with the immunoSEQ multiplex PCR assay. For the multiplex PCR, a mixture combining 60 forward primers for TCR Vbeta segments and 13 reverse primers for TCR Jbeta segments was used. Amplification of the CDR3 region of rearranged TCR beta genes was performed with a multiplex PCR assay on genomic DNA. The Illumina HiSeq System was used to sequence the amplified TCR beta libraries as 87-base-pair reads. The paper's data handling went like this. A later analysis tallied approximately 87 million unique TCR beta chains across the 550 to 850 repertoires, and some 10 million of those chains were shared by two or more donors. To remove PCR and sequencing errors, raw reads were error-corrected and collapsed into unique sequences using a nearest-neighbor algorithm that merged closely related sequences. V, D and J gene segments were assigned by aligning CDR3 sequences to IMGT reference sequences. For a sequence to be retained, at least a six-nucleotide match to both a V gene segment and a J gene segment was required. A rearrangement counted as productive if the CDR3 had no stop codons and remained in frame with V and J, and every other rearrangement counted as non-productive. CDR3 was defined according to IMGT convention as the region running from the second conserved V-encoded cysteine to the conserved J-encoded phenylalanine. The earlier analysis of about 610 of the donors excluded any sequence lacking an unambiguous match to a single V gene segment. In an earlier analysis of about 590 of the donors, a V segment was called functional when productive rearrangements were above 56.7%, and segregating when the standard deviation between donors exceeded 5%. To diagnose cytomegalovirus status from the catalog of TCR beta chain sequences, a statistical classification framework was built. A later analysis assigned V and J genes by comparing TCR nucleotide sequences with IMGT/GENE-DB human TR gene sequences. A later analysis assigned CDR3 sequences and most-parsimonious VDJ recombination scenarios with the TCRdist pipeline. In a later analysis, each TCR beta chain was defined by its CDR3 amino acid sequence together with its V-gene family, and reads lacking a unique V-gene family were excluded. To address suspected cross-contamination and a sequencing artifact, a later analysis removed 550 to 750 highly shared, low-generation-probability nucleotide sequences. A later analysis calculated a clonal expansion index for each public chain from normalized within-repertoire ranks of inferred template counts. A later analysis computed generation probabilities with a VDJ recombination model fitted to out-of-frame rearrangements, and checked the results against IGoR. In a later analysis, TCR-TCR, TCR-HLA and TCR-CMV co-occurrence was scored with hypergeometric tests, and a repertoire-size bias correction was applied to TCR pairs. False discovery rates were estimated in a later analysis by permuting HLA or CMV assignments 20 times. A later analysis grouped co-occurring TCRs with DBSCAN, adding TCRdist sequence similarity when clustering within HLA-allele-positive subsets. Co-occurrence clustering excluded repertoires with fewer than 30,000 or more than 120,000 public chains, plus five with anomalous nucleotide sharing. TCRdb stores this immuneACCESS table with in-frame sequences only. Part of the clones is absent; in the studies checked, under half of the shortfall reflects unresolved V genes, and no reason is known for the rest. V and J calls and clone size come straight from that table; D and trimming were deduced from the DNA. The sample table lists around 110,000 clones, around 86% of them with a count of one. Less than 2.5% of the sample rests with the top ten.

With respect to this clone: Its binding antigen is unknown. No base quality information exists; no much larger clone differs at one position.

The cohort was made up of 500 to 800 healthy bone marrow donors. At the time of sampling, every cohort member was nominally healthy, though immune exposures that went unrecorded were likely present. The donor was CMV seronegative and belonged to the group of 352 seronegative cohort members. A peripheral blood sample was collected from each donor, and TCR beta sequencing was performed on peripheral blood mononuclear cells. The Qiagen DNeasy Blood Extraction Kit was used to extract genomic DNA from the blood cell samples. A distance of 9 bases separates the germline ends of V and J, which lose 3 bases and 7 bases respectively. The cysteine opens and the phenylalanine closes a CDR3 of 11 amino acids. The sequence is cut down to CDR3 DNA, 33 bases in frame from base 1. Looking up the germline V gene yields CDR1 SQVTM and CDR2 ANQGSEA.

This clonotype was sampled from a man aged 25 to 40 in good health and CMV-seronegative. Sequenced: PBMCs. Rearrangement joined TRBV29-1 to TRBJ1-2; no confident D gene assignment can be made. The DNA reads as follows: TGCAGCGTTGAGAAGGGAGGTGGCTACACCTTC. Its amino acids are CSVEKGGGYTF. Supplemented by the reference TRBV29-1 and TRBJ1-2 proteins around the CDR3, the complete variable domain is SAVISQKPSRDICQRGTSLTIQCQVDSQVTMMFWYRQQPGQSLTLIATANQGSEATYESGFVIDKFPISRPNLTFSTLTVSNMSPEDSSIYLCSVEKGGGYTFGSGTRLTVV.